This TCR beta chain originates from a study of blood T cell repertoires in COVID-19. About the research overall: COVID-19 samples collected from the United States, Italy and Spain covered acute and convalescent phases. Nucleic acid was either cDNA or gDNA, and it came from T cells, B-cell-depleted T cells, or PBMCs.

Authors' methods: It was from reference gene primer amplification that nucleated cell counts were estimated. Sequencing used immunoSEQ multiplex PCR; TCRdb keeps in-frame clones, though not all of them. V, J and clone size are taken as reported in that table, and D and trimming were inferred from the DNA itself. The data hold roughly 250,000 clones, with roughly nine tenths observed a single time. Patients in Seattle were enrolled during active infection, then followed longitudinally. Germline CDR1 reads LNHNV; CDR2 reads YYDKDF (reference sequence). The CDR3 totals 13 residues. After removal of 5 bases from V and 6 bases from J, the junction contained 2 bases not matched to a gene.

The TCR sequence derives from a woman aged 30 to 39 with COVID-19, enrolled during active disease. The chain has TRBV15 and TRBJ1-4, with 8 bases lining up with TRBD1. The specimen was peripheral blood. Written as DNA, the CDR3 is TGTGCCACCAGCCCACAGGGGGATGAAAAACTGTTTTTT. It yields the protein CATSPQGDEKLFF.